Detailed here is one TCR beta chain. The data stem from a study of T cell responses to AZD1222 COVID-19 vaccine. This table comes from immunoSEQ multiplex PCR, and its TCRdb copy is limited to in-frame clones, with some not included. The sample contains about 75,000 clones, around 87% of which appear only once. This CDR3 is 15 amino acids long. J lost 7 bases, V lost 2 bases, and 4 bases had no gene match. Per the germline V gene, CDR1 is SGHAT and CDR2 is FQNNGV. This TCR was recovered from an adult who received the AZD1222 COVID-19 vaccine. The rearrangement joins TRBV11-2 to TRBJ1-6; TRBD1 matches 8 bases. This specimen was peripheral blood, taken 28 days after the second AZD1222 dose. CDR3 sequence: CASSLNRGWNSPLHF. The CDR3 coding sequence is TGTGCCAGCAGCTTAAACAGGGGGTGGAATTCACCCCTCCACTTT.